This T cell receptor (beta chain) is from a study of OX40 agonist ivuxolimab in advanced cancers. With regard to the full study: Ivuxolimab was an agonistic, fully human IgG2 monoclonal antibody directed against OX40 (CD134), a costimulatory receptor. The paper covers the monotherapy dose-escalation part of the phase I ivuxolimab trial, which included N = 52 patients. Among the 52 dose-escalation patients, around 19 had hepatocellular carcinoma, 15 or so melanoma, 9 renal cell carcinoma and 9 head and neck cancer. Intravenous ivuxolimab was administered to patients every 2 weeks at six dose levels: 0.01, 0.1, 0.3, 1.5, 3 and 10 mg/kg. A male proportion of around 81% and a mean age of approximately 62 years, ranging from roughly 23 to 85, were recorded for the dose-escalation cohort. Three dose-escalation patients achieved partial responses, one with hepatocellular carcinoma and two with cutaneous melanoma. The point of sequencing TCRbeta in the periphery was to test whether ivuxolimab changed TCR sequence diversity and drove clonal T-cell expansion. Prior anti-PD-1, anti-PD-L1 or anti-CTLA-4 therapy was permitted, and roughly two fifths of dose-escalation patients had received checkpoint inhibitors.

Reading from cysteine to phenylalanine, the CDR3 counts 15 amino acids. This entry keeps only the CDR3 DNA: 45 bases, framed from base 1. Deletion took 0 bases off V and 2 bases off J, with a span of 12 bases between the germline ends. Sequences SGHRS (CDR1) and YFSETQ (CDR2) are obtained from the germline V gene. To sequence the TCRbeta CDR3 region, genomic DNA was isolated from the sorted cells. The immunoSEQ Assay was used to sequence the TCRbeta CDR3 regions. The clones in this table, taken by TCRdb from immuneACCESS, are in-frame only. Not every clone is retained; where verified, under half of the shortfall comes from an unresolved V gene, and the cause of the rest is unknown. Present in this sample are around 10,000 clones, 79% of which were seen just once. The ten biggest clones cover 30% to 45% of the sample. On this clone: It lacks a known antigen. The record has no base qualities; no much larger clone is one base away.

The trial excluded patients who had a history of autoimmune disease or were on systemic immunosuppression. In every dose cohort, peripheral blood was drawn for TCR sequencing at baseline, cycle 4 day 1, and cycle 7 day 1. Samples were obtained from an open-label, multicenter, first-in-human phase I dose-escalation trial of ivuxolimab. Adults with locally advanced or metastatic melanoma, renal cell, hepatocellular, or head and neck squamous cell carcinoma were enrolled in the trial. Before TCR sequencing, CD4+ T cells and CD8+ T cells were sorted from peripheral blood as separate populations. What the work shows at the level of the full study, not this receptor alone: Low levels of normalized T-cell clonal expansion were also seen in some nonresponding patients. Partial responders in the 0.1-3.0 mg/kg groups had among the lowest normalized peripheral clonal expansion, especially among CD8+ T cells. Antigen specificity was not determined for the clonally expanded peripheral T cells. After ivuxolimab, more expanded clones were found on average in CD8+ T cells than in CD4+ T cells. At doses of 0.1 to 3.0 mg/kg, clonal expansion of both CD4+ and CD8+ T cells in blood was seen between baseline and week 6.

The specimen comprised CD4+ or CD8+ T cells sorted from blood, sampled in a trial of the OX40 agonist ivuxolimab. The chain couples TRBV5-1 to TRBJ2-7, with TRBD2 tentatively as D gene (6 bases match). This receptor was identified in an adult with an advanced solid tumor such as melanoma, head and neck, liver or kidney cancer. The DNA sequence is given as TGCGCCAGCAGCTTGGGTCCCGGGACTCCCTACGAGCAGTACTTC. It translates to CASSLGPGTPYEQYF.